The 9 T cell receptor beta chains below all came from one sample that was sequenced in a study of OX40 agonist ivuxolimab in advanced cancers. The method was immunoSEQ multiplex PCR; TCRdb's version includes in-frame clones alone and lacks a portion of them. Among about 28,000 clones, 88% were seen once, and the ten largest hold roughly 40%. The specimen was CD4+ or CD8+ T cells sorted from blood, collected in a trial of the OX40 agonist ivuxolimab. These receptors all stem from an adult with an advanced solid tumor such as melanoma, head and neck, liver or kidney cancer.

A note on this clone: The junction shows a germline mismatch at one end, possibly a read error. The V gene is TRBV7-7, the J gene TRBJ2-2, with a tentative D call TRBD1 (6 bases). The CDR3 spans 21 residues. The germline V gene encodes CDR1 SSHAT and CDR2 FNYEAQ (reference sequence). The CDR3 loop is CASSAVLWPGLAGTNTGELFF. The CDR3 DNA sequence: TGTGCTAGCAGCGCGGTCCTCTGGCCGGGGCTAGCTGGGACAAACACCGGGGAGCTGTTTTTT.

The chain uses TRBV7-6 and TRBJ2-1; 13 bases are shared with TRBD2. J gave up 7 bases and V 5 bases, and 14 bases lay outside the gene matches. CDR1 and CDR2 (germline): SGHVS, FNYEAQ. The CDR3 spans 18 residues. The CDR3 spells CASSPLTGWTSGRNEQFF. For the CDR3, the DNA is TGTGCCAGCAGCCCCCTGACAGGCTGGACTAGCGGGAGAAATGAGCAGTTCTTC.

This clone came up once. The chain uses TRBV28 and TRBJ2-7, with D unresolved. Germline values: CDR1 MDHEN, CDR2 SYDVKM. Trimming removed 5 bases from V and 2 bases from J, with 10 bases in between. The CDR3 contains 13 residues. The CDR3 DNA follows: TGTGCCAGCAGTCCCGGCATCGCCTACGAGCAGTACTTC. Its translation: CASSPGIAYEQYF.

V is TRBV6-6 and J is TRBJ2-1, with 8 nucleotides matching TRBD2. CDR3 length: 14 amino acids. J gave up 10 bases and V 6 bases, and 11 bases lay outside the gene matches. Germline CDR1 and CDR2: MNHNY and SVGAGI (reference sequence). The CDR3 region is CASSGRADYKEQFF. CDR3 nucleotide sequence: TGTGCCAGCAGCGGGAGGGCCGATTATAAGGAGCAGTTCTTC.

As to this clone: An end of the junction differs from the germline gene, which may be a read error. The V call is TRBV30, the J call TRBJ2-7, with D hard to call. CDR1 is GTSNPN and CDR2 is SVGIG in the germline V gene (reference sequence). CDR3 length equals 12 residues. The CDR3 loop reads CAWSVQKEGSLF. The CDR3 nucleotides read TGTGCCTGGAGTGTACAGAAGGAAGGGTCCCTTTTC.

The chain uses TRBV4-1 and TRBJ2-7; weak D call: TRBD1 (5 bases). V lost 2 bases, J lost 0 bases, and 17 bases lay in between. Germline V gene sequence: CDR1 MGHRA, CDR2 YSYEKL. The CDR3 runs to 17 residues. CDR3 in DNA: TGCGCCAGCAGCCAATTGTGGACATACTCAGACTCCTACGAGCAGTACTTC. This gives the protein CASSQLWTYSDSYEQYF.

The chain has TRBV19 and TRBJ2-1, with a possible D match to TRBD1 (6 bases). V gave up 2 bases and J gave up 5 bases, with 13 bases separating them. The germline V gene encodes CDR1 LNHDA and CDR2 SQIVND (reference sequence). The length of the CDR3 is 15 residues. The CDR3 loop reads CASSINDRPNNEQFF. The CDR3 DNA reads TGTGCCAGTAGTATAAACGACAGGCCTAACAATGAGCAGTTCTTC.

The V gene is TRBV13, the J gene TRBJ1-5, with D uncertain. Germline V lookup: CDR1 PRHDT, CDR2 FYEKMQ (reference sequence). Between the trimmed V and J ends, which lost 5 bases and 7 bases, there was a span of 21 bases. This CDR3 has 16 amino acids. CDR3 amino acids: CASSISLSSGNQPQHF. CDR3 sequence (DNA): TGTGCCAGCAGCATCTCCTTATCATCCGGGAACCAGCCCCAGCATTTT.

The chain uses TRBV7-8 and TRBJ1-4; the D gene is possibly TRBD1 (5 bases). The germline gives CDR1 SGHVS, CDR2 FQNEAQ. Between the trimmed V and J ends, which lost 4 bases and 0 bases, there was a span of 18 bases. The CDR3 loop spans 18 amino acids. The CDR3 region is CASSSRAAPLATNEKLFF. The CDR3 DNA is TGTGCCAGCAGCTCCAGGGCGGCACCGCTTGCAACTAATGAAAAACTGTTTTTT.